The table lists the clone carrying this T cell receptor (beta chain) with a few counts. There are 17 residues in the CDR3. After removal of 7 bases from V and 2 bases from J, the junction contained 12 bases not matched to a gene. CDR1 LNHDA and CDR2 SQIVND come from the germline V gene (reference sequence). The entry originates in a study of regulatory T cells in long-lasting Graves disease. As for time point: persistent/refractory GD, antithyroid drugs over 5 years with positive TRAb. TCR sequences were obtained from RNA taken from PBMCs. EDTA tubes received approximately 9 milliliters of collected peripheral blood. Arm-PCR of CDR3 regions and iRepertoire HTBI primers were the basis on which TCR beta libraries were built. TCRdb recomputed calls from the multiplex PCR reads with MiXCR, one row per CDR3 protein. The sample lists some 280,000 distinct CDR3 sequences; around a fifth were seen once.

This sample comprised peripheral blood mononuclear cells (PBMCs), obtained when the disease was refractory, from a patient treated with antithyroid drugs. The chain links TRBV19 to TRBJ1-5, with 9 positions matching TRBD1. This TCR was recovered from a female donor with Graves disease. CDR3 region: CASTFGVQGAGNQPQHF. CDR3 coding DNA: TGTGCCAGTACCTTTGGGGTACAGGGGGCAGGCAATCAGCCCCAGCATTTT.